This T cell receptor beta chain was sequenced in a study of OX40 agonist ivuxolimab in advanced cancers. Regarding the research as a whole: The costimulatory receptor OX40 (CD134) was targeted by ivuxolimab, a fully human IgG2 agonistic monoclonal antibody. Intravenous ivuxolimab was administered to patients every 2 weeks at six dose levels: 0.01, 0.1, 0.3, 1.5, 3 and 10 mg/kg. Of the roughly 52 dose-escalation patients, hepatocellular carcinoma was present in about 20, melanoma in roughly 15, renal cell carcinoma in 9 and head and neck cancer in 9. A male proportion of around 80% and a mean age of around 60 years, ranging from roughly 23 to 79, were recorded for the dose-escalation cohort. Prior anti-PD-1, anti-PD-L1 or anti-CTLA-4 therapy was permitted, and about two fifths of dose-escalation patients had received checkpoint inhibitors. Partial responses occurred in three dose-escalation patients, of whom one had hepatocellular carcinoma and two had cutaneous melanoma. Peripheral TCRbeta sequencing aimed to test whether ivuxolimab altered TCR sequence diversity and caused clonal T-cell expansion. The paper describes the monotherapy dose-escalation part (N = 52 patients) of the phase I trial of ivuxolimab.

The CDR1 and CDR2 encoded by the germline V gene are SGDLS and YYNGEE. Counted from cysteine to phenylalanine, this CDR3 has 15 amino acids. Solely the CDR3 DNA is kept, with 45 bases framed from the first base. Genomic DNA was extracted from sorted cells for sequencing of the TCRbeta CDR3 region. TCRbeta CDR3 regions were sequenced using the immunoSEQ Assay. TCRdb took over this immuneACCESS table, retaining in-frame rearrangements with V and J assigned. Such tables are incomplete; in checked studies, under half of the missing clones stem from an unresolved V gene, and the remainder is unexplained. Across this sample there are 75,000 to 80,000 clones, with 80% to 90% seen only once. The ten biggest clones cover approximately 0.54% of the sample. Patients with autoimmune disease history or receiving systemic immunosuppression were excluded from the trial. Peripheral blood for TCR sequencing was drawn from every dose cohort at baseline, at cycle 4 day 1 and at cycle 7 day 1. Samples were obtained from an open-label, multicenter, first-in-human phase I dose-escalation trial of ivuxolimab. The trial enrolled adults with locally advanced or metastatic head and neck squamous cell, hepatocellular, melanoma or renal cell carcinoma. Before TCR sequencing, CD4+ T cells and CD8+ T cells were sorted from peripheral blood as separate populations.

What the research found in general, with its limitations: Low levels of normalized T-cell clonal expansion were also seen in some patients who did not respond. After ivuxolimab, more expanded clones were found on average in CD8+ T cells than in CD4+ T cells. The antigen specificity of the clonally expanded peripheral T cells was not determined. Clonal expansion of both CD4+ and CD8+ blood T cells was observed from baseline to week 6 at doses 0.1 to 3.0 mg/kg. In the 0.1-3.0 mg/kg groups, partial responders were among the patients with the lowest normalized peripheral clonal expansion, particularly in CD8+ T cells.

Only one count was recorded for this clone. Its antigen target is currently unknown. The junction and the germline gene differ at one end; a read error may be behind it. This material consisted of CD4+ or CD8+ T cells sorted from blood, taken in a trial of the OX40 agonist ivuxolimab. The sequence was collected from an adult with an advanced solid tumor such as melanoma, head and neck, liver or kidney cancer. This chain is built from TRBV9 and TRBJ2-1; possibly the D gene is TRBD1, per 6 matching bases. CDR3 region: CASSVVVGAYNEQFF. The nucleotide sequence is TGTGCCAGCAGCGTAGTAGTGGGGGCCTATAATGAGCAGTTCTTC.